This TCR beta chain comes out of a study of blood T cells in healthy people across ages (dated by TCRdb to between 2014 and 2016). Turning to the overall study: Template switching captured roughly one uniquely barcoded TCR beta cDNA molecule per two T cells in model experiments. To avoid experimental bias, donors of different ages were distributed randomly across sequencing lanes. Donors were grouped into four age groups: young (average 16 years), middle-aged (39), aged (around 62) and long-lived (about 90). Age-related changes in TCR beta repertoire diversity were measured in the study by deep sequencing normalized with unique cDNA molecular identifiers. The study analyzed two additional independent replicas of 1 million unique cDNA reads from the same blood draw for two donors, one aged 18 to 30 and one aged 80 or older. Beyond this particular receptor, the publication reports: Total diversity estimates from one million sequenced T cells were considered lower bounds and underestimates. The CMV infection status of donors was not known, potentially confounding age-related changes in expanded clonotypes. Conclusive comparison of naive and antigen-experienced compartments was prevented by the profiling of bulk unsorted PBMCs. Compared with the aged group, the long-lived group had more naive CD4+ T cells, fewer expanded clones and increased TCR diversity, a pattern suggesting age selection. Observed TCR beta diversity per million T cells fell roughly linearly with age, and a significant reduction was already apparent by age around 40. The percentage of naive T cells measured by flow cytometry correlated strongly with observed TCR beta diversity.

Libraries were built with 5' RACE. TCRdb shows the sequencer as Illumina HiSeq 2500. A second PCR of about 7 to 12 cycles was run with a J-beta primer mix and a sample-barcoded 5' primer. A unique molecular identifier was introduced onto each TCR beta cDNA molecule by a template-switch 5' adaptor carrying 12 random nucleotides. At least 2.5 million CDR3-containing paired-end reads were obtained from each sample. First-strand cDNA synthesis was performed from all RNA using the Mint cDNA synthesis kit, with priming by a TRBC-specific oligonucleotide. All cDNA was treated with uracil-DNA glycosylase and then went through a first 18-cycle PCR with the universal primers M1SS and BC2_uni_R. In the paper's pipeline: For normalization, 1 million high-quality reads were randomly selected from each sample, with every read carrying a distinct molecular identifier. Instead of being binned into consensus sequences, reads that shared molecular identifiers were thrown out. MiTCR, with a Q25 quality threshold and the strictest error-elimination algorithm, was used for CDR3 identification, clonotype clustering and error correction. A nonparametric unseen species model with Euler transformation was used to estimate lower-bound total TCR beta diversity. TCRdb redid the processing of the public reads, applying fastp at Q25 and MiXCR, and retained in-frame beta chains. Rows are unified per CDR3 protein, each entry keeping the most common DNA and genes. The V and J calls come from TCRdb's annotation, not from the publication. The sample contains roughly 1,800,000 distinct CDR3 sequences, around 48% of them found a single time. The top ten hold roughly 2.1% of the sample.

The roughly 37 donors, aged about 6 to 100 years, were systemically healthy Caucasian individuals from Russia. Around 10 milliliters of peripheral blood were collected from each donor into EDTA-treated Vacutainer tubes. Ficoll-Paque density-gradient centrifugation was used to isolate PBMCs, with at least 7 million per sample. Trizol reagent was used to extract total RNA from the PBMCs, yielding at least 5.5 micrograms per sample. Naive CD45RAhigh/CD27high T cell percentages were measured by flow cytometry on a PBMC aliquot from every donor. Clipping removes 6 bases from V and 1 base from J, with 2 as the unmatched junction base count. Including cysteine and phenylalanine, the CDR3 has 13 amino acids. Solely the CDR3 DNA is kept, with 39 bases framed from the first base. Sequences ENHRY (CDR1) and SYGVKD (CDR2) are obtained from the germline V gene. This clonotype came up a few times. It lacks a known antigen. Nothing much larger sits one base from this clone, and base qualities are not available.

Rearrangement joined TRBV10-3 to TRBJ1-1, with 7 junctional bases fitting TRBD1. The sequenced sample was blood. This TCR was sampled from a woman aged 40-49 years in good health. The DNA sequence follows: TGTGCCATCAGCAGACAGGGGAACACTGAAGCTTTCTTT. This codes for CAISRQGNTEAFF.